These 27 T cell receptor beta chains came from one sample sequenced in a study of immune heterogeneity within non-small cell lung tumors. It was a multiplex PCR that amplified TCR beta CDR3, with 32 V and 13 J primers. MiXCR, applied by TCRdb to the multiplex PCR reads, yields one record per CDR3 protein. This sample yields 6,700 or so distinct CDR3 sequences, of which about 20% are seen a single time; around 8.3% belongs to the top ten. Template input was genomic DNA from bulk tumor (roughly 600 ng per sample). Multiple widely separated biopsies were taken from each primary tumor at surgery. The study cohort was described as untreated, and its members had newly diagnosed non-small cell lung cancer. They went on to have curative surgery. Specimen: lung tumor tissue. The receptors were sampled from a man between 65 and 85 years old with non-small cell lung cancer.

This clonotype qualifies as medium-sized. The V gene is TRBV6-1, the J gene TRBJ1-2; D may be TRBD1 (5 bases). V lost 5 bases, J lost 4 bases, and 11 bases lay in between. Germline CDR1 is MNHNS and CDR2 is SASEGT. The CDR3 totals 13 residues. In DNA form, the CDR3 reads TGTGCCAGCAGTAACTCCGGGACCTATGGCTACACCTTC. This sequence encodes CASSNSGTYGYTF.

This clonotype is labeled as medium-sized. The chain recombines TRBV9 with TRBJ2-1; D not resolved. Germline lookup yields CDR1 SGDLS and CDR2 YYNGEE. The CDR3 contains 14 residues. Between the trimmed V and J ends, which lost 2 bases and 8 bases, there was a span of 14 bases. In DNA, the CDR3 is TGTGCCAGCAGCGTGATCGCCGCCGCGGATGAGCAGTTCTTC. It encodes CASSVIAAADEQFF.

This clonotype rates as medium-sized (0.01 to 0.1%). The rearrangement uses TRBV7-2 and TRBJ2-7; maybe TRBD1 (5 bases). The CDR3 has 14 amino acids. V lost 4 bases, J lost 3 bases, and 13 bases lay in between. CDR1 and CDR2 (germline): SGHTA, FQGNSA. The CDR3 here is CASSSRVPNYEQYF. DNA for the CDR3: TGTGCCAGCAGCTCCAGGGTTCCGAACTACGAGCAGTACTTC.

Sample share makes this clonotype medium-sized. The chain links TRBV6-1 to TRBJ1-2; 7 positions agree with TRBD1. This CDR3 region has 13 residues. Germline CDR1 MNHNS, CDR2 SASEGT. The V gene end was trimmed by 8 bases and the J gene end by 3 bases; junction bases not matched to a gene: 6. The DNA of the CDR3 is TGTGCCAGCGACAGGGACGGACACTATGGCTACACCTTC. Its protein product is CASDRDGHYGYTF.

This clonotype is medium-sized in the sample. This chain connects TRBV19 to TRBJ1-5; maybe TRBD1 (6 bases). This CDR3 spans 15 amino acids. Trimming left V 7 bases short and J 5 bases short, with 18 bases between. Per the germline V gene, CDR1 is LNHDA and CDR2 is SQIVND (reference sequence). In DNA, the CDR3 is TGTGCCAGTACCGTCTCAGGGGTTGGATATCAGCCCCAGCATTTT. The encoded protein is CASTVSGVGYQPQHF.

Ten or more counts support this clonotype. The J gene is TRBJ1-4, the V gene TRBV7-9; 9 bases align to TRBD1. Germline lookup yields CDR1 SEHNR and CDR2 FQNEAQ (reference sequence). V was clipped by 0 bases and J by 7 bases; unmatched bases: 3. The CDR3 runs to 15 residues. The CDR3 sequence is CASSLAGQGGEKLFF. The CDR3 DNA follows: TGTGCCAGCAGCTTAGCGGGACAGGGCGGTGAAAAACTGTTTTTT.

About this clonotype itself: A much larger clone differs by one base, so this may be a read error. The rearrangement joins TRBV11-2 to TRBJ1-1, with D perhaps matching TRBD1 (6 bases). Trimming removed 6 bases from V and 10 bases from J, with 21 bases in between. The CDR3 sequence is 14 residues long. Germline-derived CDR1 and CDR2 are SGHAT and FQNNGV. CDR3 coding DNA: TGTGCCAGCAGATCGTATCGGGTATCAGGGGCAGCTTTCTTT. This sequence encodes CASRSYRVSGAAFF.

This chain uses TRBV5-4 with TRBJ2-5; D gene uncertain. CDR1 is SGHNT and CDR2 is YYREEE in the germline V gene (reference sequence). CDR3 length: 16 amino acids. The V gene lost 0 bases and the J gene lost 0 bases, with 12 bases spanning the gap. The CDR3, as DNA: TGTGCCAGCAGCTTGGGGTTAGGTGACTACCAAGAGACCCAGTACTTC. Its translation: CASSLGLGDYQETQYF.

In this sample, this clonotype is medium-sized. This sequence joins TRBV11-2 and TRBJ2-7; 11 positions agree with TRBD2. CDR1 SGHAT and CDR2 FQNNGV come from the germline V gene. V gave up 5 bases and J gave up 4 bases; unmatched junction bases: 7. CDR3 length equals 15 residues. DNA of the CDR3: TGTGCCAGCAGCCTAGCTAGCGGGGGGCTTTACGAGCAGTACTTC. It yields the protein CASSLASGGLYEQYF.

By share, this clonotype ranks as medium-sized. The V call is TRBV10-3, the J call TRBJ1-2; D not certain. The CDR3 consists of 11 residues. The V gene lost 4 bases and the J gene lost 8 bases, with 8 bases spanning the gap. The germline V gene encodes CDR1 ENHRY and CDR2 SYGVKD. The CDR3 DNA sequence: TGTGCCATCAGTGGCGTGGGGGGCTACACCTTC. It is translated as CAISGVGGYTF.

In this sample, this clonotype is medium-sized (0.01 to 0.1%). The V and J genes are TRBV6-1 and TRBJ2-3, with a possible D match to TRBD1 (7 bases). The V and J ends lost 6 bases and 0 bases respectively, with 13 bases between them. This CDR3 is 15 amino acids long. Germline loops: CDR1 MNHNS, CDR2 SASEGT. The CDR3 DNA sequence: TGTGCCAGCAGCCAGACAGGGACTAGCACAGATACGCAGTATTTT. As protein: CASSQTGTSTDTQYF.

This rearrangement joins TRBV7-8 to TRBJ1-3; tentatively, D is TRBD1 (6 bases). Germline CDR1 is SGHVS and CDR2 is FQNEAQ. Trimming pared 5 bases from V and 9 bases from J, leaving 14 bases between. This CDR3 has 13 residues. CDR3 nucleotide sequence: TGTGCCAGCAGCCCGACAGGTTACGGCACCATATATTTT. This codes for CASSPTGYGTIYF.

As to this clonotype: It may be a read error: a sequence one base away is much more abundant. This sequence joins TRBV5-1 and TRBJ1-1; D is uncertain. The CDR3 sequence is 16 residues long. Per the germline V gene, CDR1 is SGHRS and CDR2 is YFSETQ. Between the trimmed V and J ends, which lost 1 base and 0 bases, there was a span of 13 bases. The CDR3 sequence is CASSLIVRGMNTEAFF. The CDR3 region has the DNA TGCGCCAGCAGCTTGATTGTAAGAGGGATGAACACTGAAGCTTTCTTT.

As for this clonotype: This clone may be a read error of a much larger clone one base away. The chain couples TRBV20-1 to TRBJ1-4; maybe TRBD1 (6 bases). V lost 0 bases to trimming and J lost 10 bases, with 21 bases between them. Per germline, CDR1 DFQATT and CDR2 SNEGSKA (reference sequence). The CDR3 length is 16 residues. CDR3 DNA: TGCAGTGCTAGAGAGCCCGGGGGCAGCGACCTGGGAAAACTGTTTTTT. Translation: CSAREPGGSDLGKLFF.

By sample fraction, this clonotype is medium-sized. The rearrangement links TRBV28 to TRBJ1-5; TRBD1 aligns across 8 bases. This CDR3 is 14 amino acids long. With V trimmed by 8 bases and J by 6 bases, 9 bases remained unmatched. From germline, CDR1 is MDHEN and CDR2 SYDVKM. The DNA of the CDR3 is TGTGCCAGCCGTCGGGACAGGTATTTTCAGCCCCAGCATTTT. Its protein is CASRRDRYFQPQHF.

This clonotype was seen just once. This may be a read error, as it is one base from a much larger clone. The rearrangement links TRBV20-1 to TRBJ2-7; D is perhaps TRBD2 (6 bases). V lost 6 bases to trimming and J lost 5 bases, with 20 bases between them. This CDR3 comprises 14 residues. Germline values: CDR1 DFQATT, CDR2 SNEGSKA (reference sequence). CDR3 amino acids: CSALGGGSFNEQYF. Here the CDR3 DNA reads TGCAGTGCCCTGGGAGGTGGAAGCTTCAACGAGCAGTACTTC.

On this clonotype: This clone may be a read error of a much larger clone one base away. The V and J genes are TRBV5-1 and TRBJ1-2; possibly TRBD1 for D (6 bases). The ends were cut back, 4 bases at V and 7 bases at J, with 17 bases in the middle. Germline V gene lookup returns CDR1 SGHRS and CDR2 YFSETQ. This CDR3 contains 14 residues. CDR3 protein: CASSPGPGVGGYTF. The CDR3 coding sequence is TGCGCCAGCAGCCCCGGGCCAGGGGTTGGTGGCTACACCTTC.

This sequence joins TRBV5-1 and TRBJ2-3; TRBD2 agrees at 7 bases. Germline-derived CDR1 and CDR2 are SGHRS and YFSETQ. V gave up 7 bases and J gave up 0 bases; unmatched junction bases: 2. The CDR3 runs 13 residues. The CDR3 reads CASGSGSTDTQYF. The DNA for the CDR3 is TGCGCCAGCGGTAGCGGGAGCACAGATACGCAGTATTTT.

The CDR3, as DNA: TGTGCCAGCAGCCCGCGGCCGACAGGGGGAACTTCCAATGAGCAGTTCTTC. It yields the protein CASSPRPTGGTSNEQFF. This rearrangement joins TRBV7-3 to TRBJ2-1, with 9 nucleotides matching TRBD1. Germline V CDR1 and CDR2: SGHTA, FQGTGA. The CDR3 has 17 residues. With V trimmed by 5 bases and J by 6 bases, 14 bases remained unmatched.

The CDR3 loop is CASTSDTNSYNSPLHF. The CDR3 DNA reads TGTGCCAGCACCTCGGACACTAACTCCTATAATTCACCCCTCCACTTT. The V gene is TRBV2, the J gene TRBJ1-6; tentative D call: TRBD1 (5 bases). CDR1 is SNHLY and CDR2 is FYNNEI in the germline V gene. Trimming stripped 7 bases from V and 0 bases from J, with 13 bases between. This CDR3 region has 16 residues.

This clonotype was observed a handful of times. In DNA, the CDR3 is TGTGCCAGCAGTGAGGGTACCGGACTAACCTCACTACTGAACACCGGGGAGCTGTTTTTT. Protein: CASSEGTGLTSLLNTGELFF. This sequence joins TRBV6-1 and TRBJ2-2; tentatively, D is TRBD2 (6 bases). Trimming cost V 3 bases and J 1 base, with 24 bases left between them. This CDR3 spans 20 amino acids. The germline gives CDR1 MNHNS, CDR2 SASEGT.

In its sample, this clonotype ranks as medium-sized. The chain uses TRBV5-1 and TRBJ2-1; D could derive from TRBD1 or TRBD2 (6 bases each). Per the germline V gene, CDR1 is SGHRS and CDR2 is YFSETQ. The ends were cut back, 3 bases at V and 10 bases at J, with 14 bases in the middle. The CDR3 has 13 amino acids. The CDR3 sequence: CASSSTGRREQFF. Written as DNA, the CDR3 is TGCGCCAGCAGCTCCACAGGGAGGAGGGAGCAGTTCTTC.

By its share, this clonotype is medium-sized. The chain links TRBV4-1 to TRBJ2-3, with a possible D match to TRBD2 (6 bases). Deletions cut 0 bases from V and 6 bases from J, with 13 bases between. This CDR3 spans 15 amino acids. Germline loops: CDR1 MGHRA, CDR2 YSYEKL. The CDR3 region is CASSQDSQEGDTQYF. The CDR3 DNA sequence: TGCGCCAGCAGCCAAGATTCTCAGGAGGGGGATACGCAGTATTTT.

This clonotype was picked up a small number of times. The chain employs TRBV29-1 and TRBJ2-7, with TRBD1 matching over 7 bases. The CDR3 has 12 amino acids. Germline CDR1 and CDR2: SQVTM and ANQGSEA. J was trimmed by 9 bases and V by 6 bases; bases with no gene match: 11. CDR3 nucleotide sequence: TGCAGCGTGGGAGACAGGGTGACGAGGCAGTACTTC. This encodes CSVGDRVTRQYF.

By share of the sample, this clonotype is medium-sized. CDR3 nucleotides: TGTGCCAGCAGCCAAGAAGGTCAGGCAGAGGCTAACTATGGCTACACCTTC. Translating it yields CASSQEGQAEANYGYTF. This chain links TRBV3-1 with TRBJ1-2, with D unclear. The CDR3 runs to 17 residues. The germline gives CDR1 LGHDT, CDR2 YNNKEL (reference sequence). V lost 0 bases, J lost 0 bases, and 14 bases lay in between.

V gene TRBV11-2 combines with J gene TRBJ1-3; D not resolved. Trimming shortened V by 5 bases and J by 4 bases, and 6 bases separated the two germline ends. The CDR3 covers 12 residues. Germline V gene data show CDR1 as SGHAT and CDR2 as FQNNGV. The CDR3 region is CASSTPGNTIYF. The CDR3 nucleotides read TGTGCCAGCAGCACTCCAGGAAACACCATATATTTT.

In its sample, this clonotype ranks as medium-sized. The chain combines TRBV6-1 with TRBJ1-3; 9 bases match TRBD1. The J segment lost 0 bases and the V segment lost 6 bases, leaving 15 bases of the junction unmatched. Germline V gene sequence: CDR1 MNHNS, CDR2 SASEGT. The CDR3 spans 19 residues. The CDR3 loop is CASSLLGGGQGLSGNTIYF. The CDR3 DNA sequence: TGTGCCAGCAGCTTGCTTGGGGGGGGACAGGGCCTCTCTGGAAACACCATATATTTT.